The source of this T cell receptor (beta chain) is a study of radiation and T cells in renal cell carcinoma. Time point of the sample: baseline pretreatment blood. Treatment defined: 15 Gy SBRT to primary tumor, nephrectomy 4 weeks later. Here immunoSEQ multiplex PCR was the method, and the copy in TCRdb shows in-frame clones only, minus some. Of 94,000 or so clones in the sample, 82% were seen once. V lost 2 bases and J lost 4, with 8 bases in between. Looked up from germline, CDR1 is SGHTA and CDR2 is FQGTGA. The CDR3 is 13 residues long. The sample in question was blood, obtained from a patient whose treatment included radiotherapy and nephrectomy. The sequence came from a man in his 60s with renal cell carcinoma. The chain links TRBV7-3 to TRBJ1-1; D uncertain. For the CDR3, the DNA is TGTGCCAGCAGCTTAGACACCAGCACTGAAGCTTTCTTT. It codes for CASSLDTSTEAFF.